These T cell receptor beta chains were read from a single sample in a study of cytomegalovirus exposure and HLA in healthy donors. Clones were read by immunoSEQ multiplex PCR, and TCRdb kept only the in-frame ones, dropping some. The specimen's table records under 70,000 clones. Sequencing was carried out using PBMCs. The receptors come from a woman aged 25 to 39 in good health and CMV-seropositive. The CDR3 runs from the conserved cysteine through the conserved F or W. Each record gives: V gene, CDR3 protein.

>TRBV10-3
CAIRTLAPSARETQYF
>TRBV18
CASSPPQGMNEQFF
>TRBV30
CAWSGVTDNEQFF
>TRBV15
CATSRDRGFSGNTIYF
>TRBV7-2
CASSLPTGVGTDTQYF
>TRBV9
CASSPRGQRYPNQPQHF
>TRBV5-1
CASSLGTGQNTEAFF
>TRBV28
CASSLLGQGFAYEQYF
>TRBV7-2
CASSIRAGGIKPQHF
>TRBV19
CANFMDGEETQYF
>TRBV4-2
CASSPRRGDYEQYF
>TRBV27
CASSRSGSPYNEQFF
>TRBV5-4
CASTPRAPSGELFF
>TRBV29-1
CSVDPQETQYF
>TRBV4-1
CASRQGTGNTIYF
>TRBV28
CASSLWLAGNTGELFF
>TRBV4-1
CASSQGLKAYEQYF
>TRBV5-4
CASSLVGGRAFF
>TRBV6-5
CASSYSRDNLFF
>TRBV30
CAWAGQRNEKLFF
>TRBV11-3
CASSKGRYGYTF
>TRBV5-6
CASSSPRGGETQYF
>TRBV5-4
CASSLAGYTDTQYF
>TRBV6-5
CASSYTDDNSPLHF
>TRBV18
CASSPRGATNQPQHF
>TRBV9
CASSVGRGWQNIQYF
>TRBV4-1
CASSQVTGGTRDTQYF
>TRBV16
CASSLGQGKAEAFF
>TRBV6-6
CASTPGLGYGYTF
>TRBV18
CASSPGALGGYTF
>TRBV2
CASSDDFGYNSPLHF
>TRBV5-6
CASSLGTGTYGYTF
>TRBV5-6
CASRQRTSGRSGELFF
>TRBV5-1
CASSYGDRLYGYTF
>TRBV6-4
CASSRTSGGLDNEQFF
>TRBV30
CAWSSQGVGTEAFF
>TRBV5-4
CASSLGTSSYEQYF
>TRBV6-6
CAVNRGLNTEAFF
>TRBV30
CAWSGGTENEKLFF
>TRBV7-9
CASSLAPGQGPSEAFF
>TRBV7-6
CASSLAGRDSGYTF